This T cell receptor beta chain was identified during a study of T cell responses to AZD1222 COVID-19 vaccine. Study-wide context: Doses given second, at about 4 or about 12 weeks, were pooled.

The data were produced by immunoSEQ multiplex PCR, yet TCRdb's version contains in-frame clones alone and is incomplete. The table has more than 110,000 clones, approximately 90% seen once; the top ten hold roughly 3.1%. Germline CDR1 is MNHEY and CDR2 is SVGAGI. V shed 8 bases and J 7 bases; nucleotides not matched to a gene: 16. The CDR3 is made up of 15 amino acids. This sequence originates from an adult in good health. Sequencing was performed on peripheral blood, taken on day 0 of AZD1222 vaccination. The chain carries TRBV6-5 and TRBJ2-7, with 8 bases that match TRBD1. The CDR3 DNA reads TGTGCCAGCGTCCCTCCCAGACAGGGGCGGAGGGAGCAGTACTTC. This gives the protein CASVPPRQGRREQYF.